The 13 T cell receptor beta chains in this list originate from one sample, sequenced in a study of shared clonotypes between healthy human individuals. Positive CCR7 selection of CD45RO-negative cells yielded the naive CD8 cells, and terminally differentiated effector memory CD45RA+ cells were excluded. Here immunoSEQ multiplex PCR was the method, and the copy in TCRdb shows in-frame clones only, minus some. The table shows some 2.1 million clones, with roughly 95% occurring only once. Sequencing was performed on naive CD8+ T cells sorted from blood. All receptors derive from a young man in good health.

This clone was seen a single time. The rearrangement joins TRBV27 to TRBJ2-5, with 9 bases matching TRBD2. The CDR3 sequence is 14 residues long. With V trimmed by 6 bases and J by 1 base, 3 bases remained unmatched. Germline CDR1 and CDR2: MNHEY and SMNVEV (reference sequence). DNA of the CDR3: TGTGCCAGCAGACCTAGCGGGGCCCAAGAGACCCAGTACTTC. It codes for CASRPSGAQETQYF.

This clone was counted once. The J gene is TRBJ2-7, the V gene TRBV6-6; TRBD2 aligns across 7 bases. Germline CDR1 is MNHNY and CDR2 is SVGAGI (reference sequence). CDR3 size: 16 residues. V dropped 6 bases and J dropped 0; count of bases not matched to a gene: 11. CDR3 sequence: CASSPLTAGSSYEQYF. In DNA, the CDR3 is TGTGCCAGCAGCCCCCTTACAGCGGGGTCCTCCTACGAGCAGTACTTC.

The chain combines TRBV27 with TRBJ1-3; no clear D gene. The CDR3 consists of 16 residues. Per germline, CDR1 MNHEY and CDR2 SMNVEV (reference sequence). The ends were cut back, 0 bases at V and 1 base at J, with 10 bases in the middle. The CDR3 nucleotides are TGTGCCAGCAGTTTATCGGCGAACCCGTCTGGAAACACCATATATTTT. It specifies CASSLSANPSGNTIYF.

The CDR3 loop is CASSLMGAGVVTDTQYF. The CDR3 DNA follows: TGTGCCAGCAGCCTGATGGGAGCGGGAGTGGTCACAGATACGCAGTATTTT. This chain joins TRBV5-5 and TRBJ2-3, with 8 bases lining up with TRBD2. The CDR3 runs 17 residues. The V segment lost 4 bases and the J segment 2 bases; nucleotides outside the gene matches: 12. The germline V gene encodes CDR1 SGHKS and CDR2 YYEKEE (reference sequence).

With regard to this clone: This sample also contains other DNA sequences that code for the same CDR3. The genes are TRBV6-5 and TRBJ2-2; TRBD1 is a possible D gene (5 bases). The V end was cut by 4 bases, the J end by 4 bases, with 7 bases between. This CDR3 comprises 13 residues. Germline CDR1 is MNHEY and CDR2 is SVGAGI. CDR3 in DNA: TGTGCCAGCAGTTCAACAGGCACCGGGGAGCTGTTTTTT. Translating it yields CASSSTGTGELFF.

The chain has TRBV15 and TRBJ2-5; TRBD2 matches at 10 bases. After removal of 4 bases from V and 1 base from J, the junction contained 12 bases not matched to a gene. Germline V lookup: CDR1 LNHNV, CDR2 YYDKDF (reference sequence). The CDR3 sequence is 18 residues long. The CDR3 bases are TGTGCCACCAGCATAAAAGCGGGAGGGCCTACCTTCCAAGAGACCCAGTACTTC. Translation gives CATSIKAGGPTFQETQYF.

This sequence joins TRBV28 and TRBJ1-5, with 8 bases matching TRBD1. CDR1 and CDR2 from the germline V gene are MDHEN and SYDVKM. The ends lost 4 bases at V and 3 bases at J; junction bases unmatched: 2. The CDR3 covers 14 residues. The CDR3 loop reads CASSWGQDNQPQHF. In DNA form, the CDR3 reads TGTGCCAGCAGTTGGGGACAGGACAATCAGCCCCAGCATTTT.

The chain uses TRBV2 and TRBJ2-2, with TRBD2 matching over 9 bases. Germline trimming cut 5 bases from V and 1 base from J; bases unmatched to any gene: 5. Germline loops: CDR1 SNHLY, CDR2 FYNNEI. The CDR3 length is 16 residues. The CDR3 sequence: CASSPVAGENTGELFF. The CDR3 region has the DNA TGTGCCAGCAGTCCCGTAGCGGGAGAGAACACCGGGGAGCTGTTTTTT.

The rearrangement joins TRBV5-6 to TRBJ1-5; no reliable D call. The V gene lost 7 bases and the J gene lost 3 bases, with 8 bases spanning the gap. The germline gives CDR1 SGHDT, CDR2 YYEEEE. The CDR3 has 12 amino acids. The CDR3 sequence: CASSRVNQPQHF. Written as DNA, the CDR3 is TGTGCCAGCTCGAGGGTCAATCAGCCCCAGCATTTT.

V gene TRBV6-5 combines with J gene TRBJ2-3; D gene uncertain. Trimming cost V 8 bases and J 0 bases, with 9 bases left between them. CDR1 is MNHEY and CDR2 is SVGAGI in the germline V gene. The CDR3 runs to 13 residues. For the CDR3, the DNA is TGTGCCAGCTCATCGGTGAGCACAGATACGCAGTATTTT. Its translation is CASSSVSTDTQYF.

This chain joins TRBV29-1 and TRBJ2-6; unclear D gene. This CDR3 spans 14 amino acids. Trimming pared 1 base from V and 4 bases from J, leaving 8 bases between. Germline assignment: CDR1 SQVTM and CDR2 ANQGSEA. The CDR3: CSVEVGSGANVLTF. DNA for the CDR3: TGCAGCGTTGAAGTAGGCTCCGGGGCCAACGTCCTGACTTTC.

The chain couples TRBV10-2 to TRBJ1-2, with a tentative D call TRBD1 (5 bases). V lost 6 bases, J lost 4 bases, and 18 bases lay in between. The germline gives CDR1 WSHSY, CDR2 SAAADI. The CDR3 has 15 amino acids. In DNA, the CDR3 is TGCGCCAGCAGCGAACCAGGGACTTATGGCTATGGCTACACCTTC. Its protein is CASSEPGTYGYGYTF.

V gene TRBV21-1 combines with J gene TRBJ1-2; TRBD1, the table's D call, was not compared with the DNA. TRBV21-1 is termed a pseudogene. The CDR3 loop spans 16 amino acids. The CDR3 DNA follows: TGTGCCAGCAGCATGAAGACAACAGGTGCTAACTATGGCTACACCTTC. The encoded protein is CASSMKTTGANYGYTF.